These T cell receptor beta chains were read from a single sample in a study of cytomegalovirus exposure and HLA in healthy donors. Assay: immunoSEQ multiplex PCR; the TCRdb copy retains only in-frame clones and omits some. The sample carries about 70,000 clones, approximately 90% recorded once. What was sequenced was PBMCs. These receptors all stem from a woman aged 30 to 39 in good health and CMV-seronegative. Each CDR3 is given with its conserved first and last residue. The order of the fields is V gene, CDR3 length, J gene, D gene, clone size, CDR3 DNA, CDR3 protein. The D gene is left open where the match is weak. The size of a clone is reported for some rows only, either as once, few or many, or as a class for expanded clones.

v_call: TRBV7-2; cdr3_length: 15; j_call: TRBJ2-3; d_call: TRBD2; clone_size: NA; cdr3_nt: TGTGCCAGCAGCTTAGCTAGCGGGAGCCCAGATACGCAGTATTTT; cdr3_aa: CASSLASGSPDTQYF
v_call: TRBV28; cdr3_length: 12; j_call: TRBJ1-2; d_call: NA; clone_size: few; cdr3_nt: TGTGCCAGCAGTTTTTCCAGCTATGGCTACACCTTC; cdr3_aa: CASSFSSYGYTF
v_call: TRBV7-2; cdr3_length: 13; j_call: TRBJ2-5; d_call: TRBD1; clone_size: NA; cdr3_nt: TGTGCCAGCAGGACAGGGGGAGGGGAGACCCAGTACTTC; cdr3_aa: CASRTGGGETQYF
v_call: TRBV14; cdr3_length: 13; j_call: TRBJ2-5; d_call: NA; clone_size: NA; cdr3_nt: TGTGCCAGCAGCCAAGCCCCAAAAGAGACCCAGTACTTC; cdr3_aa: CASSQAPKETQYF
v_call: TRBV4-1; cdr3_length: 14; j_call: TRBJ1-2; d_call: NA; clone_size: NA; cdr3_nt: TGCGCCAGCAGCCCACCAACAGGGAACTATGGCTACACCTTC; cdr3_aa: CASSPPTGNYGYTF
v_call: TRBV28; cdr3_length: 15; j_call: TRBJ1-2; d_call: TRBD1; clone_size: NA; cdr3_nt: TGTGCCAGCACCACACAAGGGGGCCTGGGGGATGGCTACACCTTC; cdr3_aa: CASTTQGGLGDGYTF
v_call: TRBV7-2; cdr3_length: 13; j_call: TRBJ2-1; d_call: TRBD1; clone_size: NA; cdr3_nt: TGTGCCAGCAGCTTAATATCGCGGGACAGGGCCCTCTTC; cdr3_aa: CASSLISRDRALF
v_call: TRBV5-4; cdr3_length: 15; j_call: TRBJ2-7; d_call: NA; clone_size: NA; cdr3_nt: TGTGCCAGCAGCTTGGAATGGGGCAGCTCCTACGAGCAGTACTTC; cdr3_aa: CASSLEWGSSYEQYF
v_call: TRBV4-2; cdr3_length: 14; j_call: TRBJ2-7; d_call: TRBD1; clone_size: NA; cdr3_nt: TGTGCCAGCAGCCTAACAGGGGAGAGTGGCGAGCAGTACTTC; cdr3_aa: CASSLTGESGEQYF
v_call: TRBV28; cdr3_length: 11; j_call: TRBJ2-7; d_call: NA; clone_size: NA; cdr3_nt: TGTGCCAGTCGTGGACTCTACGAGCAGTACTTC; cdr3_aa: CASRGLYEQYF
v_call: TRBV29-1; cdr3_length: 13; j_call: TRBJ2-3; d_call: TRBD1; clone_size: once; cdr3_nt: TGCAGCGTTGGGCCGACAGGGACAGATACGCAGTATTTT; cdr3_aa: CSVGPTGTDTQYF
v_call: TRBV4-1; cdr3_length: 16; j_call: TRBJ2-7; d_call: TRBD2; clone_size: NA; cdr3_nt: TGCGCCAGCAGCCAAGGGACTAGCGGGAGGGCCTACGAGCAGTACTTC; cdr3_aa: CASSQGTSGRAYEQYF
v_call: TRBV7-9; cdr3_length: 16; j_call: TRBJ2-1; d_call: NA; clone_size: few; cdr3_nt: TGTGCCAGCAGCTTAAGGCAGGACTTCTCCTACAATGAGCAGTTCTTC; cdr3_aa: CASSLRQDFSYNEQFF
v_call: TRBV28; cdr3_length: 14; j_call: TRBJ2-7; d_call: TRBD1; clone_size: NA; cdr3_nt: TGTGCCAGCAGCTACGGGACAGGTTTCTACGAGCAGTACTTC; cdr3_aa: CASSYGTGFYEQYF
v_call: TRBV7-3; cdr3_length: 15; j_call: TRBJ2-3; d_call: NA; clone_size: NA; cdr3_nt: TGTGCCAGCAGCTTAAATGGCGGCAGCACAGATACGCAGTATTTT; cdr3_aa: CASSLNGGSTDTQYF
v_call: TRBV5-1; cdr3_length: 16; j_call: TRBJ2-6; d_call: NA; clone_size: few; cdr3_nt: TGCGCCAGCAGCCTGGACAGCTACTCTGGGGCCAACGTCCTGACTTTC; cdr3_aa: CASSLDSYSGANVLTF
v_call: TRBV6-1; cdr3_length: 15; j_call: TRBJ1-4; d_call: NA; clone_size: few; cdr3_nt: TGTGCCAGCAGCCCAAACCGCGCAACTAATGAAAAACTGTTTTTT; cdr3_aa: CASSPNRATNEKLFF
v_call: TRBV13; cdr3_length: 15; j_call: TRBJ2-1; d_call: TRBD2; clone_size: NA; cdr3_nt: TGTGCCAGCAGCATCAGACTAGCGGGAGGGGGTGAGCAGTTCTTC; cdr3_aa: CASSIRLAGGGEQFF
v_call: TRBV7-6; cdr3_length: 13; j_call: TRBJ2-7; d_call: NA; clone_size: NA; cdr3_nt: TGTGCCAGCAGCTCACGGGGGGCTCGGGAGCAGTACTTC; cdr3_aa: CASSSRGAREQYF
v_call: TRBV6-5; cdr3_length: 15; j_call: TRBJ2-1; d_call: TRBD2; clone_size: NA; cdr3_nt: TGTGCCAGCAGTTTTCTAGCGGGATTAAGGAATGAGCAGTTCTTC; cdr3_aa: CASSFLAGLRNEQFF
v_call: TRBV6-5; cdr3_length: 15; j_call: TRBJ1-3; d_call: NA; clone_size: few; cdr3_nt: TGTGCCAGCAGTTCCCGGGGTTACTCTGGAAACACCATATATTTT; cdr3_aa: CASSSRGYSGNTIYF
v_call: TRBV20-1; cdr3_length: 11; j_call: TRBJ1-2; d_call: NA; clone_size: NA; cdr3_nt: TGCAGTGCTAGAGATCTGGGGGCCCCCACCTTC; cdr3_aa: CSARDLGAPTF
v_call: TRBV18; cdr3_length: 14; j_call: TRBJ2-7; d_call: NA; clone_size: NA; cdr3_nt: TGTGCCAGCTCGCCAGGGGGGGCCGACTACGAGCAGTACTTC; cdr3_aa: CASSPGGADYEQYF
v_call: TRBV7-2; cdr3_length: 14; j_call: TRBJ2-1; d_call: NA; clone_size: NA; cdr3_nt: TGTGCCAGCAGCTACCTACTAGGACCCAATGAGCAGTTCTTC; cdr3_aa: CASSYLLGPNEQFF
v_call: TRBV7-9; cdr3_length: 13; j_call: TRBJ2-7; d_call: NA; clone_size: few; cdr3_nt: TGTGCCAGCAGCTTAGTAACAGCCTACGAGCAGTACTTC; cdr3_aa: CASSLVTAYEQYF
v_call: TRBV18; cdr3_length: 16; j_call: TRBJ1-4; d_call: TRBD1; clone_size: NA; cdr3_nt: TGTGCCAGCTCACACCCACAGGGGGTTACTAATGAAAAACTGTTTTTT; cdr3_aa: CASSHPQGVTNEKLFF
v_call: TRBV7-6; cdr3_length: 13; j_call: TRBJ2-7; d_call: NA; clone_size: NA; cdr3_nt: TGTGCCAGCAGCTTAGGGAGGGGAAACGAGCAGTACTTC; cdr3_aa: CASSLGRGNEQYF
v_call: TRBV5-6; cdr3_length: 13; j_call: TRBJ2-7; d_call: NA; clone_size: NA; cdr3_nt: TGTGCCAGCAGCTTTTTGGGCCGCTACGAGCAGTACTTC; cdr3_aa: CASSFLGRYEQYF
v_call: TRBV5-1; cdr3_length: 19; j_call: TRBJ2-7; d_call: TRBD2; clone_size: NA; cdr3_nt: TGCGCCAGCAGGAAGGGACTAGCGGACCCGGGGGGGGTCTCCTACGAGCAGTACTTC; cdr3_aa: CASRKGLADPGGVSYEQYF
v_call: TRBV19; cdr3_length: 13; j_call: TRBJ1-2; d_call: NA; clone_size: once; cdr3_nt: TGTGCCAGTAGTGAGGGAGGGGCCGGGGGCTACACCTTC; cdr3_aa: CASSEGGAGGYTF
v_call: TRBV4-3; cdr3_length: 14; j_call: TRBJ2-7; d_call: TRBD1; clone_size: once; cdr3_nt: TGCGCCAGCAGCCAAGGTCAGGGGGCGTGGGAGCAGTACTTC; cdr3_aa: CASSQGQGAWEQYF
v_call: TRBV6-1; cdr3_length: 14; j_call: TRBJ1-2; d_call: NA; clone_size: NA; cdr3_nt: TGTGCCAGCAGTGACGGAAGACAAAACTATGGCTACACCTTC; cdr3_aa: CASSDGRQNYGYTF
v_call: TRBV7-9; cdr3_length: 15; j_call: TRBJ2-7; d_call: NA; clone_size: NA; cdr3_nt: TGTGCCAGCAGCTTAGACACGTGGAGCTCCTACGAGCAGTACTTC; cdr3_aa: CASSLDTWSSYEQYF
v_call: TRBV28; cdr3_length: 18; j_call: TRBJ1-5; d_call: TRBD1; clone_size: once; cdr3_nt: TGTGCCAGCAGTTGGGGGCGAGGGGGCGCTGATTTGAATCAGCCCCAGCATTTT; cdr3_aa: CASSWGRGGADLNQPQHF
v_call: TRBV4-2; cdr3_length: 16; j_call: TRBJ2-7; d_call: NA; clone_size: NA; cdr3_nt: TGTGCCAGCAGCCAAGATCTGGAGACTATCTCCTACGAGCAGTACTTC; cdr3_aa: CASSQDLETISYEQYF
v_call: TRBV6-6; cdr3_length: 13; j_call: TRBJ1-1; d_call: NA; clone_size: few; cdr3_nt: TGTGCCAGCAGTACAACAGTGAACACTGAAGCTTTCTTT; cdr3_aa: CASSTTVNTEAFF
v_call: TRBV2; cdr3_length: 13; j_call: TRBJ2-7; d_call: TRBD1; clone_size: NA; cdr3_nt: TGTGCCAGCAGGACAGGGGACTGGGACGAGCAGTACTTC; cdr3_aa: CASRTGDWDEQYF
v_call: TRBV9; cdr3_length: 14; j_call: TRBJ1-2; d_call: NA; clone_size: NA; cdr3_nt: TGTGCCAGCAGCGTCTCGGGACACAATTATGGCTACACCTTC; cdr3_aa: CASSVSGHNYGYTF
v_call: TRBV5-1; cdr3_length: 15; j_call: TRBJ1-4; d_call: NA; clone_size: NA; cdr3_nt: TGCGCCAGCAGCGACGGGGGGAGGAGGAATGAAAAACTGTTTTTT; cdr3_aa: CASSDGGRRNEKLFF
v_call: TRBV7-9; cdr3_length: 15; j_call: TRBJ2-4; d_call: NA; clone_size: NA; cdr3_nt: TGTGCCAGCAGTCCTGACTATCACCCGCTACTCATTCAGTACTTC; cdr3_aa: CASSPDYHPLLIQYF
v_call: TRBV6-4; cdr3_length: 13; j_call: TRBJ2-1; d_call: NA; clone_size: NA; cdr3_nt: TGTGCCAGCAGTGACTCGTTATATAGTGAGCAGTTCTTC; cdr3_aa: CASSDSLYSEQFF
v_call: TRBV7-7; cdr3_length: 14; j_call: TRBJ2-3; d_call: NA; clone_size: NA; cdr3_nt: TGTGCTAGCAGCTTAGCGCAGGGCACAGATACGCAGTATTTT; cdr3_aa: CASSLAQGTDTQYF
v_call: TRBV28; cdr3_length: 16; j_call: TRBJ2-3; d_call: TRBD2; clone_size: NA; cdr3_nt: TGTGCCAGCAGTCTTTCTAGCGGGAGAGGTATAGATACGCAGTATTTT; cdr3_aa: CASSLSSGRGIDTQYF
v_call: TRBV13; cdr3_length: 14; j_call: TRBJ1-2; d_call: TRBD1; clone_size: NA; cdr3_nt: TGTGCCAGCAGCCCGGGGGACAGTAACTATGGCTACACCTTC; cdr3_aa: CASSPGDSNYGYTF
v_call: TRBV13; cdr3_length: 14; j_call: TRBJ1-1; d_call: NA; clone_size: NA; cdr3_nt: TGTGCCAGCAGCTTTGGCCTCCTGAACACTGAAGCTTTCTTT; cdr3_aa: CASSFGLLNTEAFF
v_call: TRBV7-2; cdr3_length: 15; j_call: TRBJ2-1; d_call: TRBD2; clone_size: NA; cdr3_nt: TGTGCCAGCAGCTTAATGCCTAGCGGGACAGTTGAGCAGTTCTTC; cdr3_aa: CASSLMPSGTVEQFF
v_call: TRBV7-8; cdr3_length: 16; j_call: TRBJ2-1; d_call: TRBD1; clone_size: NA; cdr3_nt: TGTGCCAGCAGCTTTAGTCGTTCAGGGGGCGGGGATGAGCAGTTCTTC; cdr3_aa: CASSFSRSGGGDEQFF
v_call: TRBV5-8; cdr3_length: 14; j_call: TRBJ2-1; d_call: TRBD1; clone_size: NA; cdr3_nt: TGTGCCAGCAGCTTGGAGGGGGCTTTAAGTGAGCAGTTCTTC; cdr3_aa: CASSLEGALSEQFF
v_call: TRBV7-2; cdr3_length: 17; j_call: TRBJ2-1; d_call: TRBD2; clone_size: NA; cdr3_nt: TGTGCCAGCAACACTAAAGGCGGGAGGGCCTCCTACAATGAGCAGTTCTTC; cdr3_aa: CASNTKGGRASYNEQFF
v_call: TRBV18; cdr3_length: 15; j_call: TRBJ1-5; d_call: NA; clone_size: NA; cdr3_nt: TGTGCCAGCTCACCATTCCCCCAGGGCAATCAGCCCCAGCATTTT; cdr3_aa: CASSPFPQGNQPQHF